These T cell receptor beta chains were read from a single sample in a study of blood T cell repertoires in COVID-19. The data were produced by immunoSEQ multiplex PCR, yet TCRdb's version contains in-frame clones alone and is incomplete. Of about 400,000 clones in the sample, approximately 90% were seen once. Sequences were obtained from peripheral blood. The receptors derive from a woman aged 25 to 39 with acute or convalescent COVID-19. The CDR3 runs from the conserved cysteine through the conserved F or W. D genes are given only for firm matches. Clone size is not always given. Where it is, it says once, few, many or a class for expanded clones.

abundance | d_gene | j_gene | v_gene | CDR3aa | CDR3nt
. | TRBD1 | TRBJ1-6 | TRBV10-3 | CAISSGQYNSPLHF | TGTGCCATCAGCTCGGGACAGTATAATTCACCCCTCCACTTT
. | . | TRBJ2-1 | TRBV6-5 | CASSTGLEQFF | TGTGCCAGCAGTACAGGTCTAGAGCAGTTCTTC
. | . | TRBJ2-7 | TRBV7-9 | CASSLVLRSGTYEQYF | TGTGCCAGCAGCTTGGTTCTAAGAAGCGGTACCTACGAGCAGTACTTC
few | . | TRBJ2-1 | TRBV25-1 | CASSELAEQFF | TGTGCCAGCAGTGAACTAGCGGAGCAGTTCTTC
few | . | TRBJ2-7 | TRBV18 | CASSSTVDYEQYF | TGTGCCAGCTCATCCACAGTAGACTACGAGCAGTACTTC
. | . | TRBJ1-3 | TRBV9 | CASSESRGGNTIYF | TGTGCCAGCAGCGAGAGTAGGGGAGGAAACACCATATATTTT
. | . | TRBJ1-5 | TRBV3-1/TRBV3-2 | CASSQDKGSNQPQHF | TGTGCCAGCAGCCAAGATAAGGGGAGCAATCAGCCCCAGCATTTT
. | TRBD1 | TRBJ2-7 | TRBV6-5 | CASRDRGAYEQYF | TGTGCCAGCAGAGACAGGGGAGCCTACGAGCAGTACTTC
. | TRBD1 | TRBJ2-4 | TRBV5-1 | CASSLGQGAKNIQYF | TGCGCCAGCAGCTTGGGACAGGGGGCCAAAAACATTCAGTACTTC
. | TRBD1 | TRBJ2-2 | TRBV2 | CASSEDRGRVGELFF | TGTGCCAGCAGTGAAGACAGGGGGCGGGTCGGGGAGCTGTTTTTT
few | TRBD1 | TRBJ1-6 | TRBV25-1 | CASSMGQGRSPLHF | TGTGCCAGCAGTATGGGACAGGGACGCTCACCCCTCCACTTT
. | TRBD1 | TRBJ2-2 | TRBV6-5 | CASSYQGAGELFF | TGTGCCAGCAGTTACCAGGGGGCCGGGGAGCTGTTTTTT
. | TRBD2 | TRBJ2-1 | TRBV28 | CASGDSSGTSGGYNEQFF | TGTGCCAGCGGAGACAGTTCCGGTACTAGCGGGGGATACAATGAGCAGTTCTTC
. | . | TRBJ1-1 | TRBV30 | CAWGSGLITGNTEAFF | TGTGCCTGGGGGTCTGGCCTAATAACAGGGAACACTGAAGCTTTCTTT
. | . | TRBJ2-5 | TRBV6-1 | CASSEFIEEQETQYF | TGTGCCAGCAGTGAATTTATAGAGGAGCAAGAGACCCAGTACTTC
. | TRBD1 | TRBJ2-3 | TRBV11-2 | CASSLADRVRDTQYF | TGTGCCAGCAGCTTAGCCGACAGGGTACGCGATACGCAGTATTTT
. | TRBD1 | TRBJ2-1 | TRBV10-3 | CAISLRGGPTHNEQFF | TGTGCCATCAGTTTGAGAGGGGGCCCGACCCATAATGAGCAGTTCTTC